This entry concerns a single TCR beta chain. The clone's antigen remains unknown. The record has no base qualities; no much larger clone is one base away. The record originates from a study of T cell responses to AZD1222 COVID-19 vaccine (dated by TCRdb to the early 2020s). Some background on the complete study: AZD1222 recipients given second doses at about 4 weeks or at about 12 weeks were pooled, since spike-specific TCR depth and breadth were not found to differ between the two schedules. TCR sequencing covered 230 to 250 trial participants: roughly 200 given two doses of AZD1222 and 26 given two doses of MenACWY control vaccine. Trial participants were enrolled by age into 18-55, 56-69 and 70-plus year subgroups, with around 150, 28 and 57 TCR-sequenced participants respectively. Here is what the overall study found, with its caveats: Spike-specific TCR breadth and depth rose significantly after two AZD1222 doses compared with day 0 and with MenACWY recipients. Most participants were white British and females outnumbered males, and the authors suggested that clonal diversity may have been underestimated. Conclusions about previously exposed vaccinees were limited because only 5 or 6 AZD1222 recipients were SARS-CoV-2 seropositive at baseline. Nearly half of unique spike-specific TCRs reportedly recognized epitopes outside regions mutated in the B.1.351 and B.1.1.7 variants. The 56-69-year group was small, and its depth increase did not reach significance, likely because of low power. Because no day 14 peak-response samples were available, repertoires were characterized only after the peak T cell response. The whole spike protein was spanned by vaccine-associated CD4 TCRs, and dominant responses were seen in regions 160-218 and 743-854.

Per the germline V gene, SGHVS is the CDR1 and FQNEAQ is the CDR2. The CDR3 covers 15 residues, taking in both the cysteine and the phenylalanine. The CDR3 DNA has 45 bases and is translated from base 1. After removal of 3 bases from V and 8 bases from J, the junction retains 11 bases not matched to a gene. The sample's time point label is to be understood as: baseline before first vaccination. Samples from vaccinated people were obtained from the UK trials COV001 and COV002, which included a single-blind randomized controlled phase 2/3 trial of AZD1222 (ChAdOx1 nCoV-19) in healthy adults. For TCRbeta chain sequencing, PBMC samples were collected from trial participants at day 0 and at day 28 after the second dose. The CDR3 regions of human TCRbeta chains were analyzed by immunosequencing. The source study handled its data this way. TCRs in the repertoires were matched against a reference library of SARS-CoV-2-specific TCRs that had been generated with the MIRA antigen-specificity platform. Breadth meant the fraction of unique TCRs that were SARS-CoV-2-associated, whereas depth meant the fraction of total T cells that were SARS-CoV-2-associated. Using the MIRA data, each spike-specific TCR was assigned both to the spike region to which the TCR was reactive and to a CD4 or CD8 class. Log10-transformed breadth and depth values were compared by one-way ANOVA with Sidak's multiple comparisons tests. What TCRdb holds here is the immuneACCESS table cut down to in-frame rearrangements. Part of the clones is not present; checked against another copy, under half of the missing clones reflect an unresolved V gene, and the others are unexplained. That table gives V, J and clone size, and the DNA gave D and trimming. Counted in this sample were tens of thousands of clones; around 90% of them appeared once. Together, the top ten hold approximately 4.2% of the sample.

The source was peripheral blood, collected on day 0 of AZD1222 vaccination. The receptor chain draws on TRBV7-8 and TRBJ1-2, with 8 middle bases fitting TRBD1. This receptor was obtained from an adult in good health. CDR3 protein: CASSLEDRGGYGYTF. The nucleotide sequence is given as TGTGCCAGCAGCTTGGAAGACAGGGGCGGGTACGGCTACACCTTC.